The sample holds a few counts of the clone carrying this T cell receptor (beta chain). In the authors' workflow: Estimated nucleated cell counts came from reference gene primer amplification. Here immunoSEQ multiplex PCR was the method, and the copy in TCRdb shows in-frame clones only, minus some. That table is the source of V, J and clone size, and D and trimming were worked out from the DNA. The top ten hold 1.4% to 1.5% of the sample, which has approximately 410,000 clones, 70% to 90% seen once. The record originates from a study of blood T cell repertoires in COVID-19. Study-wide context: Acute and convalescent COVID-19 samples came from the United States, Italy and Spain. The cDNA or gDNA used as material had been derived from T cells, B-cell-depleted T cells, or PBMCs.

Germline assignment: CDR1 SQVTM and CDR2 ANQGSEA. CDR3 length equals 12 residues. V dropped 2 bases and J dropped 0 bases, with 4 bases sitting between them. The chain carries TRBV29-1 and TRBJ1-1, with D hard to call. Sequencing was performed on peripheral blood. The sequence was obtained from a woman in her 30s with active or convalescent COVID-19. CDR3 DNA sequence: TGCAGCGTTGAAATAGTGAACACTGAAGCTTTCTTT. It yields the protein CSVEIVNTEAFF.